This TCR beta chain is from a study of blood T cell repertoires in COVID-19. At the level of the study: Samples representing acute and convalescent COVID-19 were sourced from the United States, Italy and Spain. Sources were T cells, B-cell-depleted T cells, or PBMCs; the material itself was cDNA or gDNA.

Seattle patients were enrolled during active infection and followed longitudinally. This CDR3 comprises 14 residues. Germline V lookup: CDR1 LNHDA, CDR2 SQIVND (reference sequence). The V end lost 1 base, the J end lost 3 bases, and 10 bases lay between the germline ends. Measured with immunoSEQ multiplex PCR; TCRdb has only the in-frame clones, and not every one. The profile shows about 340,000 clones, roughly 90% of them singletons. The sample taken for sequencing was peripheral blood. The origin of this receptor is a woman in her 70s with COVID-19, enrolled during active disease. The gene calls are TRBV19 and TRBJ2-7; no clear D. CDR3 amino acids: CASSIALVGYEQYF. In DNA form, the CDR3 reads TGTGCCAGTAGTATAGCCCTAGTGGGCTACGAGCAGTACTTC.